In this sample, the clone carrying this TCR beta chain turned up once. Its target is not known. J lost 5 bases, V lost 0 bases, and 8 bases had no gene match. The CDR3 is made up of 16 amino acids. Per the germline V gene, CDR1 is MGHRA and CDR2 is YSYEKL. These data are taken from a study of shared clonotypes between healthy human individuals. Per the original methods: Because ImmunoSEQ provided only junction sequences with no quality scores, the filtering differed. Generated by immunoSEQ multiplex PCR, the TCRdb table keeps only in-frame clones and is missing some. That table is the source of V, J and clone size, and D and trimming were worked out from the DNA. Here the sample spans roughly 520,000 clones, about 96% being singletons. Notes on the study in general: Roughly 5% of naive CD4 clonotypes were common to four donors.

The sequence was collected from a young woman in good health. The sample consisted of naive CD4+ T cells sorted from blood. Subset specified: CD45RA+ positively selected. This chain uses TRBV4-1 with TRBJ2-7; 9 nucleotides match TRBD1. The CDR3 DNA reads as TGCGCCAGCAGCCAAGAGAAGGGGACAGGGTGGGACGAGCAGTACTTC. Protein product: CASSQEKGTGWDEQYF.